Shown below are 18 T cell receptor beta chains from a single sample sequenced in a study of blood T cell repertoires in COVID-19. Sequenced by immunoSEQ multiplex PCR; TCRdb stores in-frame clones only, minus some. The sample consists of 150,000 to 200,000 clones, roughly 85% of them appearing once. Sequenced sample: peripheral blood. The receptors here all came from a man in his fifties or sixties with active or convalescent COVID-19.

The CDR3 coding sequence is TGCGCCAGCCGAACCGGGACAAGGCTGCAGCCCCAGCATTTT. Translation: CASRTGTRLQPQHF. This rearrangement joins TRBV10-1 to TRBJ1-5, with a possible D match to TRBD1 (6 bases). Germline V gene data show CDR1 as WNHNN and CDR2 as SYGVQD (reference sequence). CDR3 length equals 14 residues. Trimming took off 8 bases at V and 7 bases at J, with 18 bases between the two ends.

This rearrangement joins TRBV28 to TRBJ2-7; tentative D call: TRBD1 (6 bases). Trimming removed 11 bases from V and 2 bases from J, with 19 bases in between. There are 14 residues in the CDR3. Germline CDR1 reads MDHEN; CDR2 reads SYDVKM. The CDR3 region has the DNA TGTGCCGGGGGCCAGGCTGCGGCTCCCTACGAGCAGTACTTC. This encodes CAGGQAAAPYEQYF.

The chain recombines TRBV5-1 with TRBJ1-3; 9 nucleotides match TRBD1. The V gene's germline CDR1 is SGHRS and CDR2 YFSETQ. There are 18 residues in the CDR3. Trimming cost V 4 bases and J 2 bases; bases outside gene matches: 13. CDR3 loop: CASSPKPKQGATGNTIYF. DNA of the CDR3: TGCGCCAGCAGCCCGAAACCCAAACAGGGGGCGACTGGAAACACCATATATTTT.

This clone was recorded once. The chain joins TRBV9 to TRBJ1-2; TRBD1 agrees at 8 bases. Germline CDR1 reads SGDLS; CDR2 reads YYNGEE. J gave up 5 bases and V 2 bases, and 14 bases lay outside the gene matches. This CDR3 spans 17 amino acids. The CDR3 loop reads CASSVGPLQGAGYGYTF. In DNA, the CDR3 is TGTGCCAGCAGCGTGGGGCCCCTGCAGGGGGCAGGTTATGGCTACACCTTC.

The rearrangement links TRBV3-1 (or the pseudogene TRBV3-2) to TRBJ2-7; TRBD1 matches at 10 bases. CDR1 and CDR2 from the germline V gene are LGHDT and YNNKEL (reference sequence). The length of the CDR3 is 17 residues. V lost 4 bases and J lost 4; bases outside the gene matches: 13. The CDR3 region is CASSRNYGQGGRYEQYF. For the CDR3, the DNA is TGTGCCAGCAGCCGAAACTACGGACAGGGGGGGAGGTACGAGCAGTACTTC.

The chain joins TRBV7-9 to TRBJ1-5; possibly TRBD1 for D (5 bases). V was pared by 1 base and J by 8 bases, with 6 bases between. CDR3 length: 12 amino acids. The germline V gene encodes CDR1 SEHNR and CDR2 FQNEAQ (reference sequence). CDR3 DNA: TGTGCCAGCAGCTTAGTACAGGAGCCCCAGCATTTT. Protein sequence: CASSLVQEPQHF. The full variable domain, its missing parts supplied by reference TRBV7-9 and TRBJ1-5, is DTGVSQNPRHKITKRGQNVTFRCDPISEHNRLYWYRQTLGQGPEFLTYFQNEAQLEKSRLLSDRFSAERPKGSFSTLEIQRTEQGDSAMYLCASSLVQEPQHFGDGTRLSIL.

The chain employs TRBV24-1 and TRBJ2-1; D possibly corresponds to TRBD1 (6 bases). The CDR3 has 16 residues. The V and J ends lost 3 bases and 0 bases respectively, with 11 bases between them. Per germline, CDR1 KGHDR and CDR2 SFDVKD. CDR3 sequence: CATSDQDRRSYNEQFF. In DNA form, the CDR3 reads TGTGCCACCAGTGATCAGGACAGACGCTCCTACAATGAGCAGTTCTTC.

The chain is built from TRBV2 and TRBJ1-2; a weak D match, TRBD1 (5 bases). The CDR3 is made up of 14 amino acids. Trimming cost V 2 bases and J 0 bases, with 7 bases left between them. CDR1 is SNHLY, CDR2 FYNNEI, per germline. CDR3 in DNA: TGTGCCAGCAGTGAACTGACAGCTAACTATGGCTACACCTTC. Translation gives CASSELTANYGYTF.

This rearrangement joins TRBV19 to TRBJ1-5, with a weak D call TRBD1 (5 bases). This CDR3 is built from 16 residues. Trimming left V 3 bases short and J 6 bases short, with 18 bases between. Germline V gives CDR1 LNHDA, CDR2 SQIVND (reference sequence). The CDR3 region has the DNA TGTGCCAGTAGTATTGGGAGAGGGGAGGGTTTTCAGCCCCAGCATTTT. Amino acid sequence: CASSIGRGEGFQPQHF.

The J gene is TRBJ1-2, the V gene TRBV15; D is undetermined. The V and J ends lost 4 bases and 8 bases respectively, with 11 bases between them. Germline V gene data show CDR1 as LNHNV and CDR2 as YYDKDF (reference sequence). The CDR3 extends over 12 amino acids. The CDR3 region has the DNA TGTGCCACCAGCAAAGGAGTCGGGGGCTACACCTTC. Its translation: CATSKGVGGYTF.

V usage is TRBV19 and J usage is TRBJ2-1; TRBD2 matches at 9 bases. The CDR3 length is 15 residues. Germline lookup yields CDR1 LNHDA and CDR2 SQIVND (reference sequence). The trim removed 0 bases at V and 9 bases at J, leaving 6 bases unmatched. The CDR3 sequence: CASSIDRRGGIEQFF. CDR3 DNA sequence: TGTGCCAGTAGTATAGATCGGCGGGGGGGCATTGAGCAGTTCTTC.

The chain recombines TRBV7-2 with TRBJ2-7; D is uncertain. The CDR3 is made up of 15 amino acids. Trimming took 6 bases from V and 0 from J, leaving 15 bases between them. Per germline, CDR1 SGHTA and CDR2 FQGNSA. The CDR3, as DNA: TGTGCCAGCAGGCGTAATCCCGTTGGCTCCTACGAGCAGTACTTC. It specifies CASRRNPVGSYEQYF.

This sequence joins TRBV19 and TRBJ1-1; 11 nucleotides agree with TRBD1. The trim removed 1 base at V and 6 bases at J, leaving 4 bases unmatched. The CDR3 totals 15 residues. Germline V CDR1 and CDR2: LNHDA, SQIVND (reference sequence). This CDR3 is CASSIVGTGGAEAFF. The CDR3 bases are TGTGCCAGTAGTATAGTGGGGACAGGGGGTGCTGAAGCTTTCTTT.

This clone turned up a few times. This chain uses TRBV27 with TRBJ2-3; 9 positions match TRBD2. J was trimmed by 0 bases and V by 4 bases; bases with no gene match: 8. The CDR3 sequence is 17 residues long. Germline V CDR1 and CDR2: MNHEY, SMNVEV (reference sequence). CDR3 sequence: CASSSHGAGGSTDTQYF. The CDR3 DNA follows: TGTGCCAGCAGTTCCCACGGGGCGGGAGGGAGCACAGATACGCAGTATTTT.

The CDR3 DNA follows: TGCGCCAGCAGGGGAGGACAGGTCGCTATTGAAGCTTTCTTT. This sequence encodes CASRGGQVAIEAFF. This chain joins TRBV5-1 and TRBJ1-1; 7 bases fit TRBD1. The trim removed 5 bases at V and 7 bases at J, leaving 11 bases unmatched. Per the germline V gene, CDR1 is SGHRS and CDR2 is YFSETQ. CDR3 size: 14 residues.

V and J are TRBV19 and TRBJ1-4; no firm D call. This CDR3 spans 18 amino acids. Per germline, CDR1 LNHDA and CDR2 SQIVND (reference sequence). Trimming cost V 3 bases and J 2 bases, with 19 bases left between them. The CDR3 DNA reads as TGTGCCAGTAGTATCTTGGGCAGCTCGTTTTCCACTAATGAAAAACTGTTTTTT. This encodes CASSILGSSFSTNEKLFF.

The rearrangement links TRBV7-9 to TRBJ1-4; D is unclear. Germline V gene sequence: CDR1 SEHNR, CDR2 FQNEAQ (reference sequence). CDR3 size: 14 residues. V shed 5 bases and J shed 2 bases, with 9 bases lying between them. The CDR3 DNA reads TGTGCCAGCAGCCCGCAACTCACTAATGAAAAACTGTTTTTT. Translated: CASSPQLTNEKLFF.

The CDR3 loop reads CASRFTQGTIYF. The CDR3 DNA reads TGTGCCAGCAGATTCACACAGGGCACCATATATTTT. The genes are TRBV28 and TRBJ1-3, with D tentatively TRBD1 (6 bases). Germline V gene data show CDR1 as MDHEN and CDR2 as SYDVKM. The CDR3 covers 12 residues. Trimming shortened V by 6 bases and J by 9 bases, and 12 bases separated the two germline ends.